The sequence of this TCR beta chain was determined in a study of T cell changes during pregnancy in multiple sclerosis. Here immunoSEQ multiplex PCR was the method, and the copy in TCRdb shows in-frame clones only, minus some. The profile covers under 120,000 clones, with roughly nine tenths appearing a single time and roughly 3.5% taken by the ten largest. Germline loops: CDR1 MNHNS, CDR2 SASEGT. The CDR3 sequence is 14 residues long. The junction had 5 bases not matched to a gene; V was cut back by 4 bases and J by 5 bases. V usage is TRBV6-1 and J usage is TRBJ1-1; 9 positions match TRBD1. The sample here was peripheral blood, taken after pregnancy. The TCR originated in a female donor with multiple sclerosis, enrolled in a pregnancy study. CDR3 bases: TGTGCCAGCAGTGCAAACAGGGGGCTTACTGAAGCTTTCTTT. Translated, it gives CASSANRGLTEAFF.